Listed here are 9 T cell receptor beta chains from one sample, sequenced in a study of control samples from healthy donors and cancer patients. Clones were read by immunoSEQ multiplex PCR, and TCRdb kept only the in-frame ones, dropping some. The sample contains over 100,000 clones, roughly 90% of which appear only once. The sample was blood. These receptors were taken from a woman aged 50 to 60 in good health.

CDR3 bases: TGTGCCAGCAGCCTGTATAGCGGGAGCCCCGGGGGCGAGCAGTACTTC. Its protein product is CASSLYSGSPGGEQYF. The chain carries TRBV7-6 and TRBJ2-7, with TRBD2 matching over 9 bases. This CDR3 contains 16 residues. The germline CDR1 and CDR2 sequences are SGHVS and FNYEAQ. Trimming at V came to 5 bases and at J to 6 bases, leaving 14 bases not matched to a gene.

This clone was seen a handful of times. Other DNA sequences in the same sample also yield this CDR3. This chain uses TRBV6-6 with TRBJ2-1, with TRBD1 matching 11 bases. The CDR3 has 14 amino acids. V dropped 6 bases and J dropped 6; count of bases not matched to a gene: 4. Germline V gene lookup returns CDR1 MNHNY and CDR2 SVGAGI (reference sequence). The CDR3 DNA reads TGTGCCAGCAGAACCGGGACAGGGGGCAATGAGCAGTTCTTC. Translation: CASRTGTGGNEQFF.

The V and J genes are TRBV5-6 and TRBJ2-2; D gene unclear. Germline assignment: CDR1 SGHDT and CDR2 YYEEEE. With 3 bases removed from V and 4 bases from J, the gap between germline ends came to 10 bases. This CDR3 region has 14 residues. The CDR3 protein is CASSWERVTGELFF. The CDR3 DNA sequence: TGTGCCAGCAGCTGGGAAAGAGTCACCGGGGAGCTGTTTTTT.

The genes are TRBV9 and TRBJ2-7; a weak D match, TRBD2 (6 bases). CDR1 is SGDLS and CDR2 is YYNGEE in the germline V gene. V lost 4 bases, J lost 0 bases, and 17 bases lay in between. This CDR3 comprises 16 residues. CDR3 coding DNA: TGTGCCAGCAGCCCAAGACCGGGGGATTACTCCTACGAGCAGTACTTC. As protein: CASSPRPGDYSYEQYF.

The count of this clone is one. The chain joins TRBV27 to TRBJ1-4; TRBD1 is a possible D gene (6 bases). CDR3 size: 12 residues. Trimming pared 6 bases from V and 12 bases from J, leaving 14 bases between. The germline gives CDR1 MNHEY, CDR2 SMNVEV (reference sequence). The CDR3 is CASRIRSGELFF. In DNA, the CDR3 is TGTGCCAGCAGGATAAGATCAGGGGAACTGTTTTTT.

V gene TRBV20-1 combines with J gene TRBJ2-1; D is unresolved. Germline lookup yields CDR1 DFQATT and CDR2 SNEGSKA (reference sequence). The CDR3 runs to 11 residues. V gave up 1 base and J gave up 7 bases, with 5 bases separating them. The CDR3 spells CSARVTNEQFF. In nucleotides, the CDR3 is TGCAGTGCTAGAGTCACGAATGAGCAGTTCTTC.

This sequence joins TRBV15 and TRBJ1-5; no clear D. Germline V gene sequence: CDR1 LNHNV, CDR2 YYDKDF (reference sequence). V lost 0 bases, J lost 6 bases, and 3 bases lay in between. The CDR3 runs 12 residues. CDR3 nucleotides: TGTGCCACCAGCAGAGATTTTCAGCCCCAGCATTTT. Protein sequence: CATSRDFQPQHF.

The chain combines TRBV2 with TRBJ1-5, with 9 bases fitting TRBD1. Germline V gene sequence: CDR1 SNHLY, CDR2 FYNNEI. This CDR3 is built from 14 residues. Trimming removed 3 bases from V and 4 bases from J; junction bases left unmatched: 1. The CDR3 sequence is CASSETGGNQPQHF. Here the CDR3 DNA reads TGTGCCAGCAGTGAGACAGGGGGGAATCAGCCCCAGCATTTT.

The chain couples TRBV14 to TRBJ2-3, with a weak D call TRBD2 (6 bases). CDR1 SGHDN and CDR2 FVKESK come from the germline V gene. This CDR3 has 15 residues. The germline V and J ends were trimmed by 6 bases and 0 bases, with 13 bases remaining between them. CDR3 in amino acids: CASSLGGTSTDTQYF. Written as DNA, the CDR3 is TGTGCCAGCAGTCTAGGAGGGACCAGCACAGATACGCAGTATTTT.